Below, 10 T cell receptor beta chains from the same sample are listed, as sequenced in a study of T cells in Graves' hyperthyroidism and ophthalmopathy (dated 2019 in TCRdb). The receptor library was made with multiplex PCR. Instrument on record: Illumina HiSeq 2000. TCR beta CDR3 regions were amplified from RNA transcripts. A first-round RT-PCR of the TCR CDR3 used the HTBI primer set with the Qiagen OneStep RT-PCR kit. TCRdb redid the processing of the public reads, applying fastp at Q25 and MiXCR, and retained in-frame beta chains. When rows share a CDR3 protein, they turn into one entry using the most common DNA and genes. The sample profile shows around 560,000 distinct CDR3 sequences; around 15% of them were found once. The ten largest account for more than 15% of the sample. What was sequenced was blood. These TCRs come from a woman aged 18-30 years with Graves' hyperthyroidism.

The chain couples TRBV14 to TRBJ2-3; 8 bases match TRBD2. Trimming took 3 bases from V and 8 from J; bases not matched to a gene: 1. This CDR3 spans 12 amino acids. Germline values: CDR1 SGHDN, CDR2 FVKESK. The CDR3 protein is CASSHGGATQYF. As DNA, the CDR3 is TGTGCCAGCAGCCACGGGGGGGCTACGCAGTATTTT.

This clonotype was observed a handful of times. CDR3 sequence (DNA): TGTGCCAGCAGGGCACTAGCGGGACCCCCCAATGAGCAGTTCTTC. It codes for CASRALAGPPNEQFF. The V gene is TRBV2, the J gene TRBJ2-1, with TRBD2 matching over 10 bases. The V gene's germline CDR1 is SNHLY and CDR2 FYNNEI. J gave up 6 bases and V 6 bases, and 8 bases lay outside the gene matches. This CDR3 spans 15 amino acids.

V usage is TRBV15 and J usage is TRBJ2-1; D remains unclear. V was pared by 1 base and J by 7 bases, with 20 bases between. CDR1 is LNHNV, CDR2 YYDKDF, per germline (reference sequence). This CDR3 contains 17 residues. DNA of the CDR3: TGTGCCACCAGCAGAGGCCACCTGAGACCCGGAAGGAATGAGCAGTTCTTC. Translation gives CATSRGHLRPGRNEQFF.

This clonotype was detected only once. This may be a read error, as it is one base from a much larger clone. The chain recombines TRBV27 with TRBJ2-5, with TRBD2 matching 14 bases. Germline V lookup: CDR1 MNHEY, CDR2 SMNVEV (reference sequence). The length of the CDR3 is 16 residues. CDR3 loop: CASSSGLAGGQEAQYF. CDR3 coding DNA: TGTGCCAGCAGTTCCGGACTAGCGGGGGGCCAAGAGGCCCAGTACTTC.

This clonotype was seen a handful of times. A much larger clone lies a single base off, so this may be a read error. This chain uses TRBV11-2 with TRBJ2-1; no firm D call. Germline values: CDR1 SGHAT, CDR2 FQNNGV. Trimming removed 2 bases at V and 4 bases at J, with 9 bases between. This CDR3 contains 14 residues. CDR3 region: CASSLPSTYNEQFF. The CDR3 DNA reads TGTGCCAGCAGCTTACCTTCCACATACAATGAGCAGTTCTTC.

The gene calls are TRBV19 and TRBJ2-7; D might be TRBD1 (6 bases). V gave up 3 bases and J gave up 4 bases, with 19 bases separating them. The germline CDR1 and CDR2 sequences are LNHDA and SQIVND (reference sequence). This CDR3 is 16 amino acids long. This CDR3 is CASSIRQVASPYEQYF. The CDR3 nucleotides are TGTGCCAGTAGTATCCGACAGGTCGCTTCTCCATACGAGCAGTACTTC.

This clonotype was observed a handful of times. The CDR3 protein is CASSQDFGHQYF. CDR3 nucleotide sequence: TGTGCCAGCAGCCAAGATTTTGGGCATCAGTACTTC. The rearrangement joins TRBV7-6 to TRBJ2-5; no firm D call. The germline V gene encodes CDR1 SGHVS and CDR2 FNYEAQ. This CDR3 is built from 12 residues. With 5 bases removed from V and 11 bases from J, the gap between germline ends came to 15 bases. Full variable domain (missing parts from reference TRBV7-6 and TRBJ2-5): GAGVSQSPRYKVTKRGQDVALRCDPISGHVSLYWYRQALGQGPEFLTYFNYEAQQDKSGLPNDRFSAERPEGSISTLTIQRTEQRDSAMYRCASSQDFGHQYFGPGTRLLVL.

The genes are TRBV12-3 or TRBV12-4 and TRBJ2-1; the match to TRBD1 covers 8 bases. V was pared by 4 bases and J by 8 bases, with 7 bases of the junction left unmatched. The CDR3 spans 14 residues. The CDR3 reads CASSWTGRTYEQFF. DNA of the CDR3: TGTGCCAGCAGTTGGACAGGGAGGACCTATGAGCAGTTCTTC.

This clonotype was recorded a few times. This sequence joins TRBV4-1 and TRBJ1-4; D is unresolved. Per the germline V gene, CDR1 is MGHRA and CDR2 is YSYEKL. Trimming pared 4 bases from V and 3 bases from J, leaving 12 bases between. CDR3 length: 15 residues. CDR3 sequence reads: CASSPGGPANEKLFF. CDR3 coding DNA: TGCGCCAGCAGCCCCGGCGGGCCGGCTAATGAAAAACTGTTTTTT.

This clonotype was seen only a few times. The chain couples TRBV6-5 to TRBJ1-4, with D unresolved. Germline V gene data show CDR1 as MNHEY and CDR2 as SVGAGI. The CDR3 length is 15 residues. Trimming took 2 bases from V and 5 from J, leaving 12 bases between them. The DNA for the CDR3 is TGTGCCAGCAGTTACCGCGGGCTCCCCAATGAAAAACTGTTTTTT. Protein product: CASSYRGLPNEKLFF.